The 15 T cell receptor beta chains below come from one sample, sequenced in a study of CD8+CD57+ T cells in acquired aplastic anemia listed by TCRdb under 2018. Sequencing instrument: Illumina HiSeq 2000. Genomic DNA served as template for TCR beta VDJ combination and CDR3 sequence profiling. Clones were called with MiXCR by TCRdb after fastp trimmed the public reads at Q25, and only in-frame beta chains were retained. Rows are unified per CDR3 protein, each entry keeping the most common DNA and genes. The sample yields around 250,000 distinct CDR3 sequences; 55% to 60% were counted once. Less than 10% of the sample rests with the top ten. Sequencing was done on a sample of sorted CD4+, CD8+, or CD8+CD57+ T cells (not recorded which) from PBMCs. The source is a human donor with severe aplastic anemia or a healthy control (not recorded which).

In its sample, this clonotype was seen many times. This rearrangement joins TRBV5-1 to TRBJ1-2; a possible D gene is TRBD1 (5 bases). Germline V gene sequence: CDR1 SGHRS, CDR2 YFSETQ. This CDR3 spans 17 amino acids. V lost 4 bases, J lost 8 bases, and 27 bases lay in between. CDR3 sequence (DNA): TGCGCCAGCAGCCCCCTGGCAGGGACCATAACCCGAGAGGGCTACACCTTC. This codes for CASSPLAGTITREGYTF.

CDR3 coding DNA: TGCAGCGTTGCGGGACGGTTGAACACTGAAGCTTTCTTT. Translated, it gives CSVAGRLNTEAFF. The V gene is TRBV20-1, the J gene TRBJ1-1; D is perhaps TRBD1 (5 bases). Germline CDR1 DFQATT, CDR2 SNEGSKA (reference sequence). The length of the CDR3 is 13 residues.

This rearrangement joins TRBV25-1 to TRBJ2-3; TRBD2 aligns across 11 bases. CDR3 length: 18 residues. Trimming at V came to 4 bases and at J to 4 bases, leaving 13 bases not matched to a gene. CDR1 is MGHDK, CDR2 SYGVNS, per germline. The CDR3 bases are TGTGCCAGCAGTGCTAGAAGGGCTAGCGGGGGGAGGTCAGATACGCAGTATTTT. Protein product: CASSARRASGGRSDTQYF.

This CDR3 reads CASSVGDRPNEKLFF. CDR3 coding DNA: TGTGCCAGCAGCGTGGGGGACAGGCCTAATGAAAAACTGTTTTTT. The V gene is TRBV9, the J gene TRBJ1-4, with TRBD1 identical over 8 bases. CDR3 length: 15 amino acids. The trim removed 2 bases at V and 3 bases at J, leaving 3 bases unmatched. Per germline, CDR1 SGDLS and CDR2 YYNGEE.

J is TRBJ1-5 and V is TRBV20-1, with 9 bases identical to TRBD1. J was trimmed by 5 bases and V by 3 bases; bases with no gene match: 5. Germline V CDR1 and CDR2: DFQATT, SNEGSKA (reference sequence). This CDR3 is built from 14 residues. The CDR3 loop is CSASGDRDYQPQHF. CDR3 bases: TGCAGTGCTAGTGGGGACAGGGACTATCAGCCCCAGCATTTT.

This clonotype has ten or more counts. The V and J genes are TRBV28 and TRBJ1-2; D ambiguous. Trimming pared 3 bases from V and 7 bases from J, leaving 9 bases between. Germline V lookup: CDR1 MDHEN, CDR2 SYDVKM. This CDR3 comprises 12 residues. The CDR3 nucleotides read TGTGCCAGCAGTTTTAATGGCGGTGGCTACACCTTC. Translating it yields CASSFNGGGYTF.

There are many counts of this clonotype. This chain connects TRBV7-8 to TRBJ1-2; D not resolved. This CDR3 has 11 residues. The V and J ends lost 2 bases and 13 bases respectively, with 11 bases between them. Germline loops: CDR1 SGHVS, CDR2 FQNEAQ. In DNA form, the CDR3 reads TGTGCCAGCAGCTTATTGGACCGTTCCACCTTC. The encoded protein is CASSLLDRSTF.

This clonotype came up many times. Being one base from a much bigger clone, this may be a read error. The genes are TRBV7-8 and TRBJ1-2, with 7 bases identical to TRBD1. The CDR3 has 13 residues. Germline-derived CDR1 and CDR2 are SGHVS and FQNEAQ. CDR3 amino acids: CASGLQGQVGYTF. The CDR3 DNA is TGTGCCAGCGGCTTACAGGGGCAGGTTGGCTACACCTTC.

V is TRBV5-1 and J is TRBJ1-2; D unresolved. Deletions cut 6 bases from V and 8 bases from J, with 11 bases between. Germline V gene lookup returns CDR1 SGHRS and CDR2 YFSETQ. This CDR3 contains 11 residues. CDR3 loop: CASKDGTGYTF. The CDR3 DNA follows: TGCGCCAGCAAGGACGGCACGGGCTACACCTTC.

CDR3 loop: CATSEGLAGESSYEQYF. The CDR3 DNA is TGTGCCACCAGTGAGGGACTAGCGGGTGAGAGCTCCTACGAGCAGTACTTC. The genes are TRBV24-1 and TRBJ2-7; 12 nucleotides match TRBD2. V shed 4 bases and J 0 bases; nucleotides not matched to a gene: 6. Per germline, CDR1 KGHDR and CDR2 SFDVKD. The CDR3 covers 17 residues.

The genes are TRBV29-1 and TRBJ1-1, with a tentative D call TRBD1 (6 bases). CDR1 is SQVTM and CDR2 is ANQGSEA in the germline V gene. The CDR3 has 12 residues. V was trimmed by 6 bases and J by 1 base, leaving 9 bases between them. CDR3 amino acids: CSVGQRNTEAFF. The CDR3 DNA is TGCAGCGTAGGACAGAGGAACACTGAAGCTTTCTTT.

This clonotype was counted many times. J is TRBJ2-7 and V is TRBV5-1; 9 bases match TRBD2. CDR3 size: 15 residues. V dropped 3 bases and J dropped 5; count of bases not matched to a gene: 9. CDR1 is SGHRS and CDR2 is YFSETQ in the germline V gene. CDR3 nucleotides: TGCGCCAGCAGCTCGGGACTGCTAGCGGGACACGAGCAGTACTTC. It specifies CASSSGLLAGHEQYF.

This clonotype was picked up many times. V is TRBV7-9 and J is TRBJ2-2, with D hard to call. Germline V gene sequence: CDR1 SEHNR, CDR2 FQNEAQ (reference sequence). The CDR3 has 13 residues. V lost 4 bases to trimming and J lost 2 bases, with 5 bases between them. This CDR3 is CASSSINTGELFF. CDR3 sequence (DNA): TGTGCCAGCAGCTCAATAAACACCGGGGAGCTGTTTTTT.

The table lists this clonotype with a count of one. The chain carries TRBV5-1 and TRBJ2-2; 9 bases agree with TRBD2. The CDR3 contains 16 residues. J lost 6 bases, V lost 6 bases, and 12 bases had no gene match. Germline-derived CDR1 and CDR2 are SGHRS and YFSETQ. The CDR3 DNA reads TGCGCCAGCAAGCTGGTGACTAGCGGTCTGCCCGGGGAGCTGTTTTTT. Its translation: CASKLVTSGLPGELFF.

This clonotype was observed a handful of times. The V and J genes are TRBV4-3 and TRBJ2-7; D unresolved. The CDR3 has 15 amino acids. Germline CDR1 and CDR2: LGHNA and YSLEER. V was clipped by 0 bases and J by 0 bases, with 9 bases between them. This CDR3 reads CASSQDAASSYEQYF. The CDR3 DNA is TGCGCCAGCAGCCAAGATGCCGCTAGCTCCTACGAGCAGTACTTC.